This TCR beta chain emerged from a study of OX40 agonist ivuxolimab in advanced cancers. Across the whole study: Treatment of patients was with ivuxolimab, an agonistic anti-OX40 (CD134) antibody. Partial responses were seen in three patients, one with hepatocellular carcinoma and two with cutaneous melanoma. Whole-study findings and limits: The antigens recognized by the expanded peripheral T cells, that is their antigen specificity, were not determined. More expanded clones were found, on average, in CD8+ than in CD4+ T cells.

The table came from immunoSEQ multiplex PCR; TCRdb's copy has only in-frame clones and leaves some out. This sample has about 66,000 clones; approximately 86% occur once, and the top ten carry about 2.1%. A remark on this clone: What it recognizes is unknown.

Germline CDR1 reads MNHEY; CDR2 reads SMNVEV (reference sequence). V was cut by 0 bases and J by 1 base, with 7 bases left in between. The CDR3 sequence is 15 residues long. The V call is TRBV27, the J call TRBJ1-5; a possible D gene is TRBD1 (5 bases). Sample: CD4+ or CD8+ T cells sorted from blood, taken in a trial of the OX40 agonist ivuxolimab. The sequence was collected from an adult with an advanced solid tumor such as melanoma, head and neck, liver or kidney cancer. CDR3 nucleotides: TGTGCCAGCAGTTTATCGTGGGGGAGCAATCAGCCCCAGCATTTT. Its translation: CASSLSWGSNQPQHF.